The rows below give T cell receptor beta chains drawn from one sample of a study of blood T cells in healthy people across ages. TCRdb re-called the 5' RACE reads through MiXCR, storing one row per CDR3 protein. In the table there are about 970,000 distinct CDR3 sequences, approximately 50% of which are singletons. Sequenced input: blood. Receptors originate from a woman aged 55-75 years in good health. Each CDR3 is given with its conserved first and last residue. D genes are given only for firm matches. Size is omitted from some rows. Given values are once, few, many or a class for expanded clones.

D gene	V gene	clone size	J gene	CDR3 DNA	CDR3 protein
.	TRBV10-3	.	TRBJ2-5	TGTGCCATCAGTGAGACTGCCTACGAGCGGTACTTC	CAISETAYERYF
.	TRBV4-2	.	TRBJ1-4	TGTGCCAGCAGACTAGCAACTAATGAAAAACTGTTTTTT	CASRLATNEKLFF
.	TRBV7-3	.	TRBJ2-5	TGTGCCAGCAGCTTAGAGCTGACTGGGCAAGAGACCCAGTACTTC	CASSLELTGQETQYF
.	TRBV4-3	.	TRBJ2-7	TGCGCCAGCAGCCAATGGTACGGCGAGCAGTACTTC	CASSQWYGEQYF
TRBD2	TRBV20-1	few	TRBJ2-7	TGCAGTTTAGGGACTAGCGGAGGCTACGAGCAGTACTTC	CSLGTSGGYEQYF
.	TRBV20-1	.	TRBJ2-7	TGCAGTGCTAGAGATAGTAGATCGGGGGCGCTAAGTTGGTACGAGCAGTACTTC	CSARDSRSGALSWYEQYF
.	TRBV20-1	.	TRBJ2-3	TGCAGTGCTAGAGCGATCTGGGCGGGGCCAGCCGTAGATACGCAGTATTTT	CSARAIWAGPAVDTQYF
.	TRBV29-1	.	TRBJ2-5	TGCAGCGTTGTCCAGAGGGATCAAGAGACCCAGTACTTC	CSVVQRDQETQYF
.	TRBV12-3/TRBV12-4	.	TRBJ1-5	TGTGCCAGCAGCTCAGGGTCTCGGAATCAGCCCCAGCATTTT	CASSSGSRNQPQHF
.	TRBV7-8	.	TRBJ1-1	TGTGCCAGCAGCTTAATCTTGGGCAGACTATCAGAAGCTTTCTTT	CASSLILGRLSEAFF
.	TRBV7-2	.	TRBJ2-1	TGTGCCAGCAGCTCTCAGAGCTCCTACAATGAGCAGTTCTTC	CASSSQSSYNEQFF
.	TRBV12-3/TRBV12-4	few	TRBJ1-4	TGTGCCAGCACCCTTGGACCCGCGGAAAAACTGTTTTTT	CASTLGPAEKLFF
.	TRBV28	.	TRBJ2-5	TGTGCCAGTGGCAGGGTTCAAGAGACCCAGTACTTC	CASGRVQETQYF
.	TRBV9	.	TRBJ2-5	TGTGCCAGCAGCCCACGGACGCCGCCTAAGCAGCAGTACTTC	CASSPRTPPKQQYF
.	TRBV20-1	.	TRBJ2-3	TGCAGTGCTAGACAGGACTACTCACATACGCAGTATTTT	CSARQDYSHTQYF
.	TRBV29-1	few	TRBJ2-5	TGCAGCGTTGTTCTGGCGGGCGGCAGGCAAGAGACCCAGTACTTC	CSVVLAGGRQETQYF
.	TRBV6-6	.	TRBJ2-1	TGTGCCAGCAGTTCCATTTCGGGACGGAATGAGCAGTTCTTC	CASSSISGRNEQFF
TRBD1	TRBV5-1	.	TRBJ2-7	TGCGCCAGCGAAAGCGGGACAGGGACCTACGAGCAGTACTTC	CASESGTGTYEQYF
.	TRBV28	.	TRBJ1-5	TGTGCCAGCACCCCGAGTAAGGGAGCTAGCAATCAGCCCCAGCATTTT	CASTPSKGASNQPQHF
.	TRBV20-1	.	TRBJ1-2	TGCAGTGCTAATCCGGCAAACTATGGCTACACCTTC	CSANPANYGYTF
TRBD1	TRBV6-6	.	TRBJ1-2	TGTGCCAGCAGCTATTCGGGACAGGGGGCGCGAAACGGCTACACCTTC	CASSYSGQGARNGYTF
TRBD2	TRBV27	.	TRBJ2-7	TGTGCCAGCAGTTCACTTTCAGGGAGGGCTAGGGCCTACGAGCAGTACTTC	CASSSLSGRARAYEQYF
TRBD2	TRBV7-9	few	TRBJ2-3	TGTGCCAGCAGCTTAACCCCGGGAGGTGGCACAGATACGCAGTATTTT	CASSLTPGGGTDTQYF
.	TRBV6-1	.	TRBJ1-6	TGTGCCAGCAGGGAGGGGGGACCGGGGAATTCACCCCTCCACTTT	CASREGGPGNSPLHF
TRBD2	TRBV9	few	TRBJ2-3	TGTGCCAGCAGCGCACTAGCGGGAGGAATGGATACGCAGTATTTT	CASSALAGGMDTQYF
.	TRBV6-5	.	TRBJ1-6	TGTGCCAGCAGGCCGGGGAGACGGTATTCACCCCTCCACTTT	CASRPGRRYSPLHF